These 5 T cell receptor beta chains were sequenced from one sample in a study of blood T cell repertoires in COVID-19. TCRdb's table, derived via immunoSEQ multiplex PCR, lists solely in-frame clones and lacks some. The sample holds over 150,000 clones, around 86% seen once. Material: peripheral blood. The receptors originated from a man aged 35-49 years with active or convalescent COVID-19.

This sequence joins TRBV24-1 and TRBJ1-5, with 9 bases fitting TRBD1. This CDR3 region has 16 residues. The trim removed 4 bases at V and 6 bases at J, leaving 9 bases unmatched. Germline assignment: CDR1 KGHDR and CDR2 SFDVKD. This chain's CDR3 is CATSDSGTGRGQPQHF. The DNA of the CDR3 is TGTGCCACCAGTGACTCCGGGACAGGGAGGGGTCAGCCCCAGCATTTT.

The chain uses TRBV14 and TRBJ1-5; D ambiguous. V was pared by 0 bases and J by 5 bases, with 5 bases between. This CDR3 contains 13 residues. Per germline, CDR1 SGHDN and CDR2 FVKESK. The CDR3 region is CASSQDSDQPQHF. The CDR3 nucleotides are TGTGCCAGCAGCCAAGACAGCGATCAGCCCCAGCATTTT.

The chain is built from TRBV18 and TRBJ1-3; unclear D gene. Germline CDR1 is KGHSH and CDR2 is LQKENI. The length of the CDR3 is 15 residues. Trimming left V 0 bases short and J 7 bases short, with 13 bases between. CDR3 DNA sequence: TGTGCCAGCTCACCACCGAGGGAAGGAGGGAACACCATATATTTT. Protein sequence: CASSPPREGGNTIYF. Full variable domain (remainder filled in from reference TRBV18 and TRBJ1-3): NAGVMQNPRHLVRRRGQEARLRCSPMKGHSHVYWYRQLPEEGLKFMVYLQKENIIDESGMPKERFSAEFPKEGPSILRIQQVVRGDSAAYFCASSPPREGGNTIYFGEGSWLTVV.

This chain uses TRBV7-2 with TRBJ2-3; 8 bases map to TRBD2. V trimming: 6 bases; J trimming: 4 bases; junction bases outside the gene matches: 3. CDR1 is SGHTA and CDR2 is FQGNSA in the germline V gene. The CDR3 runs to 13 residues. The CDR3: CASSSGVADTQYF. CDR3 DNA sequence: TGTGCCAGCAGTAGCGGGGTCGCAGATACGCAGTATTTT.

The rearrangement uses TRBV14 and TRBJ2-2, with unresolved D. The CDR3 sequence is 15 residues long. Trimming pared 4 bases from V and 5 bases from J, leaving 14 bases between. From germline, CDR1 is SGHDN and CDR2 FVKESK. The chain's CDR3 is CASSPSPGRTGELFF. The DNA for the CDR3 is TGTGCCAGCAGCCCGTCCCCGGGTAGGACCGGGGAGCTGTTTTTT.